This TCR beta chain stems from a study of T cells in Graves' hyperthyroidism and ophthalmopathy. The CDR3 has 16 amino acids. The V end lost 2 bases, the J end lost 6 bases, and 19 bases lay between the germline ends. Per germline, CDR1 KGHSH and CDR2 LQKENI. The table lists this clonotype with many counts. The CDR3 regions of TCR beta were amplified from RNA transcripts. An initial round of RT-PCR targeting the TCR CDR3 relied on the HTBI primer set. Each CDR3 protein is one row after TCRdb ran MiXCR on the multiplex PCR reads. The sample has more than 650,000 distinct CDR3 sequences, about 14% seen once; the top ten hold roughly 10%.

What was sequenced was blood. This receptor was taken from a woman aged 18-30 years with Graves' hyperthyroidism. V gene TRBV18 combines with J gene TRBJ1-2; tentative D call: TRBD1 (6 bases). CDR3 protein: CASSPTTGPISHGYTF. The DNA of the CDR3 is TGTGCCAGCTCACCAACGACAGGCCCCATCTCTCATGGCTACACCTTC.